Listed below are T cell receptor beta chains from one sample, sequenced in a study of blood T cells in healthy people across ages. Via MiXCR, TCRdb re-called the 5' RACE reads, giving one row per CDR3 protein. This table has just over 1 million distinct CDR3 sequences, over 35% appearing once. The sample was blood. Receptor source: a woman aged 55-70 years in good health. The conserved cysteine and the conserved F or W are not part of the CDR3 here.

SPEIRGSTEAF,TRBV29-1,TRBJ1-1
ATSVSGGRNEQF,TRBV24-1,TRBJ2-1
ASTWRSGYEQY,TRBV7-8,.
SARGFRGTTNEKLF,TRBV20-1,TRBJ1-4
SAFGLAGSNEQF,TRBV20-1,TRBJ2-1
ASSLLTHQGYEQY,TRBV27,TRBJ2-7
ASSPLPSSYNEQF,TRBV7-2,TRBJ2-1
ARGLAGTLSYEQY,TRBV27,TRBJ2-7
ASCYSGTGSNEQF,TRBV27,TRBJ2-1
SVERPDRSYNEQF,TRBV29-1,TRBJ2-1
ASTSISYEQY,TRBV7-9,TRBJ2-7
ASSAGTGSSGYT,TRBV5-1,TRBJ1-2
ASSSPGLAGAGDTQY,TRBV28,TRBJ2-3
ASSFFSFNQPQH,TRBV12-3/TRBV12-4,TRBJ1-5
ASSTAGQFSGDTQY,TRBV7-2,TRBJ2-3
ASSARTGYSEQY,TRBV2,TRBJ2-7
SAKRGIDSPLH,TRBV29-1,TRBJ1-6
ASSRKTGQETQY,TRBV5-1,TRBJ2-5
SVPGPGEGGYT,TRBV29-1,TRBJ1-2
AISQTGLGTDTQY,TRBV10-3,TRBJ2-3
ASSPPAAGSNEQF,TRBV11-2,TRBJ2-1
ASSNRPSSYNSPLH,TRBV27,TRBJ1-6
ASSGQGTAYEQY,TRBV5-1,TRBJ2-7
SVESGVGETQY,TRBV29-1,TRBJ2-5
SAGTSGSRNEQF,TRBV20-1,TRBJ2-1
ASSLNRVTGELF,TRBV7-9,TRBJ2-2
ASSQTWIAGSYEQY,TRBV27,TRBJ2-7
ASSHPGVSYEQY,TRBV11-2,TRBJ2-7
SARVIGSTDTQY,TRBV20-1,TRBJ2-3
ASSGGAGKGLHQETQY,TRBV6-1,TRBJ2-5
ASSLDRFRDYGYT,TRBV11-2,TRBJ1-2
ASSRYLVSEQY,TRBV9,.
SVEEATGANVLT,TRBV29-1,TRBJ2-6
ASSFLTPKDEQF,TRBV12-3/TRBV12-4,TRBJ2-1
ASSNHKTTGSEETQY,TRBV21-1,TRBJ2-5
SAIGLAGANYNEQY,TRBV20-1,TRBJ2-7
ASSLVGGTSRNEQF,TRBV11-2,TRBJ2-1
AISVDRFTDTQY,TRBV10-3,TRBJ2-3
ASSIDVPSEQY,TRBV5-1,.
ASSLNRDLYEQY,TRBV13,TRBJ2-4
ASSEARRNSYNEQY,TRBV2,.
ASSLAVGTYEQY,TRBV5-1,TRBJ2-7
ASSKRYVVKYNEQF,TRBV21-1,TRBJ2-1
ASSFGLDSGNTIY,TRBV28,TRBJ1-3
ASSGTGGAYEQY,TRBV5-1,TRBJ2-7
SASRGTLANSYEQY,TRBV20-1,TRBJ2-7
ASSSASGSYEQY,TRBV7-2,TRBJ2-7
ASSIHRRTSGRLGYNEQF,TRBV12-3/TRBV12-4,TRBJ2-1